One sample yielded the 24 T cell receptor beta chains listed below, sequenced in a study of CD8 T cells in Susac syndrome. After extraction with the RNeasy kit, about 0.45 to 1 ug of the RNA was reverse transcribed using random hexamers. TCRdb called the immunoSEQ multiplex PCR reads again in MiXCR, with one record for every CDR3 protein. The repertoire holds some 140,000 distinct CDR3 sequences, with around 93% as singletons. The material sequenced was CD8+ T cells from PBMCs. Every receptor here comes from a human donor with Susac syndrome.

The chain is built from TRBV20-1 and TRBJ2-5; no firm D call. Per the germline V gene, CDR1 is DFQATT and CDR2 is SNEGSKA (reference sequence). Trimming left V 2 bases short and J 0 bases short, with 7 bases between. The CDR3 runs to 13 residues. CDR3 DNA: TGCAGTGCTAGAATTCCGTACCAAGAGACCCAGTACTTC. Its protein product is CSARIPYQETQYF.

This CDR3 reads CASSLPGNNEQFF. CDR3 sequence (DNA): TGTGCCAGCAGCCTCCCCGGGAACAATGAGCAGTTCTTC. V is TRBV3-1 and J is TRBJ2-1, with a tentative D call TRBD2 (5 bases). V was clipped by 4 bases and J by 5 bases, with 9 bases between them. The germline gives CDR1 LGHDT, CDR2 YNNKEL (reference sequence). The CDR3 is 13 amino acids.

The J gene is TRBJ1-1, the V gene TRBV29-1; no clear D. The CDR3 has 10 residues. Deletions cut 4 bases from V and 7 bases from J, with 7 bases between. Germline CDR1 SQVTM, CDR2 ANQGSEA. The CDR3 sequence: CSVGAREAFF. DNA for the CDR3: TGCAGCGTTGGTGCCCGTGAAGCTTTCTTT.

The chain joins TRBV9 to TRBJ2-1, with TRBD2 matching over 8 bases. This CDR3 has 15 amino acids. V dropped 3 bases and J dropped 0; count of bases not matched to a gene: 2. Germline V gene data show CDR1 as SGDLS and CDR2 as YYNGEE. The CDR3 loop is CASSGGRSSYNEQFF. The CDR3 bases are TGTGCCAGCAGCGGCGGGAGGAGCTCCTACAATGAGCAGTTCTTC.

The rearrangement joins TRBV4-1 to TRBJ2-1; 11 bases match TRBD2. J gave up 3 bases and V 8 bases, and 6 bases lay outside the gene matches. The CDR3 runs to 15 residues. Germline V gene sequence: CDR1 MGHRA, CDR2 YSYEKL. In nucleotides, the CDR3 is TGCGCCAGCGGCCCCCTAGCGGGAGGCTACAATGAGCAGTTCTTC. Translating it yields CASGPLAGGYNEQFF.

The chain has TRBV30 and TRBJ1-4; D ambiguous. The CDR3 runs to 12 residues. Germline CDR1 GTSNPN, CDR2 SVGIG (reference sequence). V was pared by 7 bases and J by 7 bases, with 13 bases between. CDR3 protein: CALVASGEKLFF. CDR3 bases: TGTGCCTTGGTGGCTTCGGGTGAAAAACTGTTTTTT.

The genes are TRBV30 and TRBJ1-5; no firm D call. The V gene lost 2 bases and the J gene lost 1 base, with 9 bases spanning the gap. The CDR3 extends over 14 amino acids. Germline loops: CDR1 GTSNPN, CDR2 SVGIG (reference sequence). The CDR3 spells CAWSKGGSNQPQHF. The CDR3 bases are TGTGCCTGGAGTAAGGGAGGGAGCAATCAGCCCCAGCATTTT.

The CDR3 DNA sequence: TGTGCCAGCAGCTGGGGGGGGGACACTGAAGCTTTCTTT. Translating gives CASSWGGDTEAFF. The V and J genes are TRBV5-6 and TRBJ1-1; TRBD1 might be the D (5 bases). In germline, CDR1 is SGHDT, CDR2 YYEEEE. The CDR3 length is 13 residues. V was clipped by 3 bases and J by 3 bases, with 9 bases between them. Using reference TRBV5-6 and TRBJ1-1 for the parts outside the CDR3, the full variable domain is DAGVTQSPTHLIKTRGQQVTLRCSPKSGHDTVSWYQQALGQGPQFIFQYYEEEERQRGNFPDRFSGHQFPNYSSELNVNALLLGDSALYLCASSWGGDTEAFFGQGTRLTVV.

The V gene is TRBV9, the J gene TRBJ2-3, with D tentatively TRBD2 (5 bases). The CDR3 is 16 residues long. In germline, CDR1 is SGDLS, CDR2 YYNGEE. V lost 4 bases and J 1 base, leaving 16 bases between the germline ends. CDR3 protein: CASSPRGSGRTDTQYF. In DNA form, the CDR3 reads TGTGCCAGCAGCCCCCGGGGAAGCGGTCGCACAGATACGCAGTATTTT.

J is TRBJ2-1 and V is TRBV28; 12 bases are a match to TRBD2. Looked up from germline, CDR1 is MDHEN and CDR2 is SYDVKM. This CDR3 is built from 15 residues. V shed 5 bases and J 4 bases; nucleotides not matched to a gene: 3. CDR3 sequence (DNA): TGTGCCAGCAGTGGGACTAGCGGGCCTTACAATGAGCAGTTCTTC. It translates to CASSGTSGPYNEQFF.

The V call is TRBV29-1, the J call TRBJ1-2; unclear D gene. The CDR3 has 14 residues. Per germline, CDR1 SQVTM and CDR2 ANQGSEA. Trimming pared 1 base from V and 6 bases from J, leaving 15 bases between. CDR3: CSVEVGLRKDGYTF. The CDR3 region has the DNA TGCAGCGTTGAAGTTGGGTTGAGAAAGGATGGCTACACCTTC.

V and J are TRBV27 and TRBJ1-5; the D gene is possibly TRBD1 (5 bases). V was cut by 2 bases and J by 3 bases, with 8 bases left in between. The CDR3 consists of 14 residues. The germline CDR1 and CDR2 sequences are MNHEY and SMNVEV (reference sequence). The CDR3 sequence: CASSLRGVNQPQHF. The CDR3 coding sequence is TGTGCCAGCAGTTTAAGAGGGGTCAATCAGCCCCAGCATTTT.

The chain joins TRBV29-1 to TRBJ2-1, with 11 bases fitting TRBD2. Germline CDR1 reads SQVTM; CDR2 reads ANQGSEA. The CDR3 length is 14 residues. The junction had 2 bases not matched to a gene; V was cut back by 3 bases and J by 4 bases. The CDR3 bases are TGCAGCGTTGAGGGACTAGCGGTTTACAATGAGCAGTTCTTC. Its protein product is CSVEGLAVYNEQFF.

The chain is built from TRBV5-1 and TRBJ2-1; D gene unclear. The CDR3 runs to 13 residues. Germline-derived CDR1 and CDR2 are SGHRS and YFSETQ. Trimming removed 0 bases at V and 6 bases at J, with 7 bases between. The CDR3 sequence is CASSLEVLNEQFF. CDR3 DNA sequence: TGCGCCAGCAGCTTGGAGGTCCTCAATGAGCAGTTCTTC.

The chain joins TRBV7-8 to TRBJ2-3, with 9 bases fitting TRBD2. After removal of 1 base from V and 2 bases from J, the junction contained 4 bases not matched to a gene. The CDR3 spans 16 residues. Germline CDR1 SGHVS, CDR2 FQNEAQ. CDR3 region: CASSLDSGRSTDTQYF. The CDR3 DNA reads TGTGCCAGCAGCTTAGATAGCGGGAGATCCACAGATACGCAGTATTTT.

V and J are TRBV19 and TRBJ2-7, with D perhaps TRBD2 (6 bases). V was clipped by 1 base and J by 1 base, with 8 bases between them. Germline loops: CDR1 LNHDA, CDR2 SQIVND (reference sequence). The CDR3 is 14 residues long. CDR3 sequence (DNA): TGTGCCAGTAGTATAGCGGAGGGTTCCTACGAGCAGTACTTC. Amino acid sequence: CASSIAEGSYEQYF.

The V gene is TRBV12-3 or TRBV12-4, the J gene TRBJ1-1; the D gene is possibly TRBD1 (5 bases). This CDR3 comprises 12 residues. V lost 1 base to trimming and J lost 10 bases, with 10 bases between them. The CDR3 nucleotides read TGTGCCAGCAGTTTAGGGGCAGGGCGAGCTTTCTTT. This translates into CASSLGAGRAFF.

This clonotype appeared a single time. The genes are TRBV2 and TRBJ1-5, with D maybe TRBD1 (6 bases). Germline CDR1 reads SNHLY; CDR2 reads FYNNEI. V was pared by 2 bases and J by 5 bases, with 10 bases between. The CDR3 extends over 14 amino acids. CDR3 in DNA: TGTGCCAGCAGTGAACCAGGGGCTTATCAGCCCCAGCATTTT. This sequence encodes CASSEPGAYQPQHF.

DNA of the CDR3: TGTGCCAGCTCACCTGGCGGCCAGGTGGACTATGGCTACACCTTC. Its translation: CASSPGGQVDYGYTF. The chain is built from TRBV18 and TRBJ1-2, with D uncertain. The V gene's germline CDR1 is KGHSH and CDR2 LQKENI. Trimming took off 3 bases at V and 3 bases at J, with 14 bases between the two ends. This CDR3 region has 15 residues.

This clonotype turned up a few times. The chain joins TRBV12-3 or TRBV12-4 to TRBJ2-1; D unresolved. This CDR3 is 11 amino acids long. Trimming cost V 3 bases and J 7 bases, with 4 bases left between them. For the CDR3, the DNA is TGTGCCAGCAGTTTGACGAATGAGCAGTTCTTC. It yields the protein CASSLTNEQFF.

The chain uses TRBV14 and TRBJ2-1; 7 nucleotides match TRBD2. CDR3 length: 16 residues. The ends lost 6 bases at V and 9 bases at J; junction bases unmatched: 17. Germline values: CDR1 SGHDN, CDR2 FVKESK. In DNA form, the CDR3 reads TGTGCCAGCAGTCACTGGTCTAGCGGAGCCATAGGTGAGCAGTTCTTC. This gives the protein CASSHWSSGAIGEQFF.

This chain connects TRBV27 to TRBJ2-7; unclear D gene. Germline V CDR1 and CDR2: MNHEY, SMNVEV (reference sequence). V gave up 4 bases and J gave up 2 bases, with 12 bases separating them. This CDR3 contains 14 residues. The CDR3 nucleotides read TGTGCCAGCAGTTCAGGTCCCGGGCCCTACGAGCAGTACTTC. As protein: CASSSGPGPYEQYF.

The V and J genes are TRBV24-1 and TRBJ2-1; TRBD2 is a possible D gene (6 bases). In germline, CDR1 is KGHDR, CDR2 SFDVKD. V lost 2 bases and J 7 bases, leaving 17 bases between the germline ends. The CDR3 runs 16 residues. The CDR3 loop reads CATSDWGTAGLNEQFF. CDR3 DNA sequence: TGTGCCACCAGTGATTGGGGGACCGCGGGGTTGAATGAGCAGTTCTTC.

This clonotype was recorded only once. The gene calls are TRBV7-9 and TRBJ2-1; D gene uncertain. The CDR3 spans 14 residues. Germline CDR1 and CDR2: SEHNR and FQNEAQ (reference sequence). V gave up 5 bases and J gave up 6 bases, with 14 bases separating them. CDR3 DNA sequence: TGTGCCAGCAGCCCCATGCAACAGATCAATGAGCAGTTCTTC. Its translation: CASSPMQQINEQFF.